This entry concerns a single T cell receptor (beta chain). Its antigen is unknown. This entry comes from a study of cytomegalovirus exposure and HLA in healthy donors. Study-level findings and limits: Reported performance of the classifier showed diagnosis of cytomegalovirus status with high specificity and sensitivity. The authors enumerated some 170 TCR beta chains as linked to cytomegalovirus. A later analysis found first-cohort TCR clusters tended to co-occur in the 100 to 150 validation repertoires.

Sequenced by immunoSEQ multiplex PCR; TCRdb stores in-frame clones only, minus some. The table records 140,000 or so clones, approximately 90% of them present only once. V trimming: 2 bases; J trimming: 4 bases; junction bases outside the gene matches: 5. Germline V gives CDR1 MDHEN, CDR2 SYDVKM. The CDR3 covers 15 residues. This sequence originates from a woman in her 30s in good health and CMV-seropositive. The sequencing input was PBMCs. The genes are TRBV28 and TRBJ2-7; TRBD1 aligns across 10 bases. In DNA, the CDR3 is TGTGCCAGCAGTTTACCCCGGACAGGGGGGTACGAGCAGTACTTC. Amino acids: CASSLPRTGGYEQYF.